This T cell receptor beta chain was recorded in a study of T cell repertoires in cytomegalovirus infection. From the reads, TCRdb called clonotypes with MiXCR, one entry per CDR3 protein. The sample carries under 800,000 distinct CDR3 sequences, 24% recorded once. A remark on this clonotype: One junction end disagrees with the germline gene, perhaps due to a read error.

The clonotype was recovered from a human donor in good health (CMV status not recorded). Some clones in this sample may be carry-over from other donors' samples. Source material: CD8+ T cells from PBMCs.

DNA for the CDR3: TGTACCAGCAGCTTGGCCCGGGGGAGCCACTGGGAGAACACTGAAGCTTTCTTT. Translating gives CTSSLARGSHWENTEAFF. V is TRBV5-6 and J is TRBJ1-1; possible D gene TRBD1, 5 bases. The CDR3 is 18 residues long. Germline V gene data show CDR1 as SGHDT and CDR2 as YYEEEE.